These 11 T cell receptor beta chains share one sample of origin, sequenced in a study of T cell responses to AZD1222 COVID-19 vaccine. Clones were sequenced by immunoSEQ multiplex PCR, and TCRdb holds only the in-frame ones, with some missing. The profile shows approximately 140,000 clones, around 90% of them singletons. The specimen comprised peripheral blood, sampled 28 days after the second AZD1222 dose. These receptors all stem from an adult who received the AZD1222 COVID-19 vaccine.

For the CDR3, the DNA is TGCGCCAGCAGCAGAACAGGGTCTAACACCGGGGAGCTGTTTTTT. This gives the protein CASSRTGSNTGELFF. The J gene is TRBJ2-2, the V gene TRBV5-1; the D gene is possibly TRBD1 (6 bases). The germline V gene has CDR1 SGHRS and CDR2 YFSETQ. Between the trimmed V and J ends, which lost 4 bases and 2 bases, there was a span of 12 bases. CDR3 length equals 15 residues.

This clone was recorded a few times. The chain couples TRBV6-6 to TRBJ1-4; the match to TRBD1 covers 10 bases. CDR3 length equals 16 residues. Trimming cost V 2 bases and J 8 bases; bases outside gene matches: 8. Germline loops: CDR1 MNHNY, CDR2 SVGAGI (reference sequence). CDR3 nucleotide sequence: TGTGCCAGCAGTTACGGCGACAGGGGGCGGCGGGAAAAACTGTTTTTT. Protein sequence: CASSYGDRGRREKLFF.

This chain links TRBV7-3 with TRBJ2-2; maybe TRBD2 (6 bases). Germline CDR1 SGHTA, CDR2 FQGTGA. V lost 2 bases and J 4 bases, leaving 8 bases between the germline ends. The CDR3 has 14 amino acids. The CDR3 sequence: CASSLAGTTGELFF. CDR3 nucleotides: TGTGCCAGCAGCTTAGCGGGGACCACCGGGGAGCTGTTTTTT.

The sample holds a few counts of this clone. DNA of the CDR3: TGTGCCAGCAGCTTAGGTTCCCAGCGCGAGCAGTACGTC. Residues: CASSLGSQREQYV. The chain uses TRBV11-3 and TRBJ2-7; D is unresolved. The V end was cut by 1 base, the J end by 6 bases, with 10 bases between. Per germline, CDR1 SGHNT and CDR2 YENEEA. The CDR3 extends over 13 amino acids.

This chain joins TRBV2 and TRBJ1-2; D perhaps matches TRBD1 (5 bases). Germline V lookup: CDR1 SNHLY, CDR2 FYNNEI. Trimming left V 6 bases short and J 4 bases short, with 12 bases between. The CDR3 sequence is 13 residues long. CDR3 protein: CASRAGGIYGYTF. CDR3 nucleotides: TGTGCCAGCAGGGCCGGGGGTATCTATGGCTACACCTTC.

The CDR3 here is CASSYPGQFTGELFF. In DNA, the CDR3 is TGTGCCAGCAGTTACCCGGGACAGTTCACCGGGGAGCTGTTTTTT. This chain joins TRBV5-8 and TRBJ2-2; TRBD1 matches 7 bases. The CDR3 extends over 15 amino acids. CDR1 and CDR2 (germline): SGHTS, YDEGEE. The J segment lost 4 bases and the V segment lost 5 bases, leaving 8 bases of the junction unmatched.

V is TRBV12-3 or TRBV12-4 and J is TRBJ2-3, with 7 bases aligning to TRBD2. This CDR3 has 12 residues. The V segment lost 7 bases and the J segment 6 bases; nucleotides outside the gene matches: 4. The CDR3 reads CASNRGGDTQYF. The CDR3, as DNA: TGTGCCAGCAACCGCGGGGGTGATACGCAGTATTTT.

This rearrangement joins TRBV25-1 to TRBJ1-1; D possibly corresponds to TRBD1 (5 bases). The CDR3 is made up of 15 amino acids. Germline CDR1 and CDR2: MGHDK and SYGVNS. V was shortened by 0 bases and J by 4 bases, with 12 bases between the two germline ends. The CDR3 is CASSEYRGAGTEAFF. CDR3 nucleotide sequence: TGTGCCAGCAGTGAATATCGAGGGGCGGGCACTGAAGCTTTCTTT.

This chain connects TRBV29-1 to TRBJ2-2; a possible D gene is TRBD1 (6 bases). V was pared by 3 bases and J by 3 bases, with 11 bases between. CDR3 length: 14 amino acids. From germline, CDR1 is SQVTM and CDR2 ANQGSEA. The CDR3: CSVDPGGYTGELFF. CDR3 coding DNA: TGCAGCGTTGATCCTGGGGGCTACACCGGGGAGCTGTTTTTT.

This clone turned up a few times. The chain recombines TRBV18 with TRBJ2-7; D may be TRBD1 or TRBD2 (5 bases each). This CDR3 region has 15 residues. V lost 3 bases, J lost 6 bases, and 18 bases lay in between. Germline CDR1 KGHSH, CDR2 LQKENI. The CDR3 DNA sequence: TGTGCCAGCTCACCGAGGGGTAACGGGGACGCCGAGCAGTACGTC. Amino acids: CASSPRGNGDAEQYV.

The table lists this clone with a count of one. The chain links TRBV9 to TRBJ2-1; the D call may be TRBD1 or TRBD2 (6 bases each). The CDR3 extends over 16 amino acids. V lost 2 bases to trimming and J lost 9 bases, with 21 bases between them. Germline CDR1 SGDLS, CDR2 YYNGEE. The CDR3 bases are TGTGCCAGCAGCGTCAGGGGCGGGGAAACTGCTCCTGAGCAGTTCTTC. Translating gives CASSVRGGETAPEQFF. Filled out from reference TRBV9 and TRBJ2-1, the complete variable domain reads DSGVTQTPKHLITATGQRVTLRCSPRSGDLSVYWYQQSLDQGLQFLIQYYNGEERAKGNILERFSAQQFPDLHSELNLSSLELGDSALYFCASSVRGGETAPEQFFGPGTRLTVL.